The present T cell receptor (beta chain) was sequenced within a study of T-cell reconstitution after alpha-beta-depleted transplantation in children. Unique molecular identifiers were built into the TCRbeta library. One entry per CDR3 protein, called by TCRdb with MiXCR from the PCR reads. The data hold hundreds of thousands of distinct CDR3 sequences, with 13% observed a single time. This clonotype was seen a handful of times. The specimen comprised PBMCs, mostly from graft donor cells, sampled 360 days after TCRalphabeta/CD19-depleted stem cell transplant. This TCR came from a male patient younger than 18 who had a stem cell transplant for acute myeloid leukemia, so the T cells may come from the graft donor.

The CDR3 nucleotides read TGTGCCAGCAGCCTGGTTCGGGGGAAAAACATTCAGTACTTC. It translates to CASSLVRGKNIQYF. The chain employs TRBV7-9 and TRBJ2-4; a possible D gene is TRBD2 (6 bases). V lost 5 bases to trimming and J lost 4 bases, with 12 bases between them. This CDR3 region has 14 residues. The V gene's germline CDR1 is SEHNR and CDR2 FQNEAQ (reference sequence).